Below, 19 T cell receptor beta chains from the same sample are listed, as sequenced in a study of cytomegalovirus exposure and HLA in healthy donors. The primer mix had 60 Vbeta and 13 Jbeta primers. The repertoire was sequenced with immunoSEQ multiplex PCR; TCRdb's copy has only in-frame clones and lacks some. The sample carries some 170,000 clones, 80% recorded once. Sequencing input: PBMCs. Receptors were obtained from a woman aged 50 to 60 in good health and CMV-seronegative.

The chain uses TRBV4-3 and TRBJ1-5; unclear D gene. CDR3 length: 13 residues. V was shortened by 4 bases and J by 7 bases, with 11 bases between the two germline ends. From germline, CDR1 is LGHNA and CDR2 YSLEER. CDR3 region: CASSLGWEQPQHF. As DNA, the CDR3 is TGCGCCAGCAGCCTGGGATGGGAGCAGCCCCAGCATTTT.

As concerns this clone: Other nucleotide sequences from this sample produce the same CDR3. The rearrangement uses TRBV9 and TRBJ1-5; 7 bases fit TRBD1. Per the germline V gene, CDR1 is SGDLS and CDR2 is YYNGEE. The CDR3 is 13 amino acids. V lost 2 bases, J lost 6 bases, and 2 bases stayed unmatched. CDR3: CASSVTGFQPQHF. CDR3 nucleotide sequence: TGTGCCAGCAGCGTGACAGGGTTTCAGCCCCAGCATTTT.

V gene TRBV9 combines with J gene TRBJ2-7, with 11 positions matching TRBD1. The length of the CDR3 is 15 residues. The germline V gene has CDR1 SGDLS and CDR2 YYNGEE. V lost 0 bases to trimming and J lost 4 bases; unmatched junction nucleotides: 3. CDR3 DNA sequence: TGTGCCAGCAGCGTAGTGGGGGACAGGGGGTACGAGCAGTACTTC. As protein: CASSVVGDRGYEQYF.

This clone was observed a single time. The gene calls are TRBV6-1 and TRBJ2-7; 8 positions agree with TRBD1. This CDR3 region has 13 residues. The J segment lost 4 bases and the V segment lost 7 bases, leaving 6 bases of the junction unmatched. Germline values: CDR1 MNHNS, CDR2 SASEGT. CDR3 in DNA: TGTGCCAGCAAACTTGGACAGGGATACGAGCAGTACTTC. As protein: CASKLGQGYEQYF.

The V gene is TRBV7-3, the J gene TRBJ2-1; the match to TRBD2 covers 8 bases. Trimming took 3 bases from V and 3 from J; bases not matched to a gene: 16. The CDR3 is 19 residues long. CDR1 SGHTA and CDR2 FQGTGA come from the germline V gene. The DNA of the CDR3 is TGTGCCAGCAGCTTTCAAGCGGGAGTCGAAATAAATGACTACAATGAGCAGTTCTTC. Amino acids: CASSFQAGVEINDYNEQFF.

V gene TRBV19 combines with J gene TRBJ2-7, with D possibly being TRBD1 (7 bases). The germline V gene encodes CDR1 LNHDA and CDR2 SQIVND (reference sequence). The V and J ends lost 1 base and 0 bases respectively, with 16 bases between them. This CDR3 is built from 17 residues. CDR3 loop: CASSIAGGLRSSYEQYF. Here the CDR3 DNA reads TGTGCCAGTAGTATAGCAGGGGGGCTCCGAAGCTCCTACGAGCAGTACTTC.

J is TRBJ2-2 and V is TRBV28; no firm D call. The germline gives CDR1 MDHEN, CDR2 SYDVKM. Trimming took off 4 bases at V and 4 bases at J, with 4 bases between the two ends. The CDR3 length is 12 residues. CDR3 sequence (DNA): TGTGCCAGCAGTTCCTTCACCGGGGAGCTGTTTTTT. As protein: CASSSFTGELFF.

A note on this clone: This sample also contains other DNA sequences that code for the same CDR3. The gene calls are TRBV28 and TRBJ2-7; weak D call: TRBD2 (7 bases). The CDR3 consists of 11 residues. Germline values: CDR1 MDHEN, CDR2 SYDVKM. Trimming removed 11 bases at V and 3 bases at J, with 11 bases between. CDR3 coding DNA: TGTGCCTCGAGGGGGGGCTACGAGCAGTACTTC. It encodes CASRGGYEQYF.

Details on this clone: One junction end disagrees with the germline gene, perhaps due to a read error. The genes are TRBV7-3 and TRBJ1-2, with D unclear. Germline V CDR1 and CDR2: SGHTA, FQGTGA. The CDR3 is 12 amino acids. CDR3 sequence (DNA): TGTTCCAGCAGCTTAAACGGCGGCGGCTACACCTTC. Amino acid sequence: CSSSLNGGGYTF.

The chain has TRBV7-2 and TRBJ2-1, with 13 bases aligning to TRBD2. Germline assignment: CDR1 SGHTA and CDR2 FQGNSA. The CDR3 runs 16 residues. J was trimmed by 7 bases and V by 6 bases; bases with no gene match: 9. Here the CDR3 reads CASRYAGTSGKNEQFF. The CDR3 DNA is TGTGCCAGCAGGTACGCCGGGACTAGCGGGAAAAATGAGCAGTTCTTC.

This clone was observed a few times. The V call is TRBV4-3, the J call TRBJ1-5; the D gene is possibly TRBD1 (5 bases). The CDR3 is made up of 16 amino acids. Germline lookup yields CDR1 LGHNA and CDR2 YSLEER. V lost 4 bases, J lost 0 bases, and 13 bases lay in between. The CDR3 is CASSLWGGDSNQPQHF. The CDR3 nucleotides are TGCGCCAGCAGCCTGTGGGGGGGGGATAGCAATCAGCCCCAGCATTTT.

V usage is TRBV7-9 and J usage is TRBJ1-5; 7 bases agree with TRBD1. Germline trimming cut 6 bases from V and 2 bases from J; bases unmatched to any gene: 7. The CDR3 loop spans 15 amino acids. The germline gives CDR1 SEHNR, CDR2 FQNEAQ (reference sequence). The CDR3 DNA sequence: TGTGCCAGCAGTTCTGACAGGGAAGGCAATCAGCCCCAGCATTTT. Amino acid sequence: CASSSDREGNQPQHF. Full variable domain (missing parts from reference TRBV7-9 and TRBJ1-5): DTGVSQNPRHKITKRGQNVTFRCDPISEHNRLYWYRQTLGQGPEFLTYFQNEAQLEKSRLLSDRFSAERPKGSFSTLEIQRTEQGDSAMYLCASSSDREGNQPQHFGDGTRLSIL.

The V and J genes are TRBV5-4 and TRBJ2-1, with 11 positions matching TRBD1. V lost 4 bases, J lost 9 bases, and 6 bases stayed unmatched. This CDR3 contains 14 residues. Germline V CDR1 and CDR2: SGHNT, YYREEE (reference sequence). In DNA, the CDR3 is TGTGCCAGCAGCCCCCGGGACAGGGGGACTGAGCAGTTCTTC. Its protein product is CASSPRDRGTEQFF.

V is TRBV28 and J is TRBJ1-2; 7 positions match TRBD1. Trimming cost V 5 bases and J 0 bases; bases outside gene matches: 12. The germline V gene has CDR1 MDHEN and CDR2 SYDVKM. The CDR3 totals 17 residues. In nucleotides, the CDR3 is TGTGCCAGCAGTCTTCCCGGGACAGACCATACTAACTATGGCTACACCTTC. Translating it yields CASSLPGTDHTNYGYTF.

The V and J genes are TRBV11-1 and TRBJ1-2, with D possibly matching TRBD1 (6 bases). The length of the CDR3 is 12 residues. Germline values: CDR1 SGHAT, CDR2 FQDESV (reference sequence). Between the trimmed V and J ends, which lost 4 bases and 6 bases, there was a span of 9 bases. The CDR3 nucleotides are TGTGCCAGCAGCTGGGACAACCATGGCTACACCTTC. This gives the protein CASSWDNHGYTF.

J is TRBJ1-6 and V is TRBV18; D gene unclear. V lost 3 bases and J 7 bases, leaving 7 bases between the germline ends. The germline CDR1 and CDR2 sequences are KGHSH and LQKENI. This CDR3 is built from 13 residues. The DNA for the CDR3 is TGTGCCAGCTCACCTCCAATCAATTCACCCCTCCACTTT. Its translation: CASSPPINSPLHF.

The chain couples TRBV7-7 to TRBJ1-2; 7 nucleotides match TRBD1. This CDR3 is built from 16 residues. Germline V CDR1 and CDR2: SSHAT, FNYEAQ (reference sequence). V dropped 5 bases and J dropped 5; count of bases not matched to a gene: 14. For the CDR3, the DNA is TGTGCCAGCAGCCCCGACCTACAGGGGCCTACTTATGGCTACACCTTC. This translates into CASSPDLQGPTYGYTF.

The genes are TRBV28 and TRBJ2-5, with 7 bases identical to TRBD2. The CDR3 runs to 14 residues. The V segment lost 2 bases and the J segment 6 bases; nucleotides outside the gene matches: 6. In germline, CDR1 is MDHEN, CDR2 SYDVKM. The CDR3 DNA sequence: TGTGCCAGCAGTTTAATCACTAGCGAAAAGACCCAGTACTTC. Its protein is CASSLITSEKTQYF.

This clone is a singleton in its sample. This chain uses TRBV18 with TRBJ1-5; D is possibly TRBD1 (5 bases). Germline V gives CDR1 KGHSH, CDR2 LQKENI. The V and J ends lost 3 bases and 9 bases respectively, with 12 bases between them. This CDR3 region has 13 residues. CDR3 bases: TGTGCCAGCTCACCTCATGATAGGGGGCCCCAGCATTTT. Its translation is CASSPHDRGPQHF.